A single sample is the source of the 15 T cell receptor beta chains below, sequenced in a study of response to subunit inactivated influenza vaccine. TCRdb used MiXCR to reprocess the RT-PCR reads, holding one entry per CDR3 protein. The sample includes about 500,000 distinct CDR3 sequences, around 7.9% of them seen just once. The material sequenced was PBMCs from blood, taken around 25 months after vaccination. The receptors originated from a man aged 45-69 years who received an inactivated influenza vaccine.

This clonotype was counted a few times. For the CDR3, the DNA is TGTGCCAGCAGCTCAACCGGGGCCTTCTATGGCTACACCTTC. As protein: CASSSTGAFYGYTF. The rearrangement uses TRBV7-9 and TRBJ1-2, with a weak D call TRBD1 (5 bases). V shed 4 bases and J shed 4 bases, with 13 bases lying between them. The CDR3 consists of 14 residues. Germline V CDR1 and CDR2: SEHNR, FQNEAQ (reference sequence).

The J gene is TRBJ2-3, the V gene TRBV4-3; maybe TRBD2 (5 bases). This CDR3 region has 14 residues. Germline CDR1 reads LGHNA; CDR2 reads YSLEER. V shed 4 bases and J shed 4 bases, with 12 bases lying between them. The CDR3 nucleotides are TGCGCCAGCAGCCCGGGGTCCCTCCCAGATACGCAGTATTTT. Amino acids: CASSPGSLPDTQYF.

This clonotype was found many times. The chain combines TRBV20-1 with TRBJ2-7; 11 bases match TRBD2. The CDR3 length is 15 residues. With V trimmed by 5 bases and J by 4 bases, 10 bases remained unmatched. CDR1 and CDR2 (germline): DFQATT, SNEGSKA (reference sequence). CDR3 region: CSAPPRTSGRYEQYF. The CDR3, as DNA: TGCAGTGCTCCGCCCCGGACTAGCGGGCGATACGAGCAGTACTTC.

This clonotype was detected many times. The V call is TRBV20-1, the J call TRBJ2-1, with 7 bases fitting TRBD2. CDR1 and CDR2 (germline): DFQATT, SNEGSKA (reference sequence). After removal of 0 bases from V and 4 bases from J, the junction contained 6 bases not matched to a gene. The CDR3 runs to 15 residues. In nucleotides, the CDR3 is TGCAGTGCTAGAGATCGGGGGGAGGGTTACAATGAGCAGTTCTTC. The encoded protein is CSARDRGEGYNEQFF.

In its sample, this clonotype was seen a few times. CDR3: CSAQITGENTIYF. Written as DNA, the CDR3 is TGCAGTGCTCAGATAACAGGAGAAAACACCATATATTTT. J is TRBJ1-3 and V is TRBV20-1, with a weak D call TRBD1 (5 bases). Germline values: CDR1 DFQATT, CDR2 SNEGSKA (reference sequence). V was pared by 5 bases and J by 6 bases, with 14 bases between. The CDR3 sequence is 13 residues long.

The rearrangement uses TRBV18 and TRBJ2-3, with D maybe TRBD2 (6 bases). The CDR3 is made up of 15 amino acids. The V gene's germline CDR1 is KGHSH and CDR2 LQKENI. V lost 0 bases and J 8 bases, leaving 15 bases between the germline ends. The CDR3 spells CASSPPSMWGVTQYF. Written as DNA, the CDR3 is TGTGCCAGCTCACCACCCTCCATGTGGGGGGTTACGCAGTATTTT.

The rearrangement joins TRBV27 to TRBJ1-3; 9 nucleotides line up with TRBD1. The V segment lost 5 bases and the J segment 0 bases; nucleotides outside the gene matches: 5. The germline V gene has CDR1 MNHEY and CDR2 SMNVEV (reference sequence). CDR3 size: 16 residues. The DNA of the CDR3 is TGTGCCAGCAGTCTACAGGGGGCTAGCTCTGGAAACACCATATATTTT. It yields the protein CASSLQGASSGNTIYF.

This clonotype was observed a few times. The V gene is TRBV7-9, the J gene TRBJ2-2; D remains unclear. CDR3 length: 17 residues. Trimming pared 2 bases from V and 0 bases from J, leaving 13 bases between. CDR1 and CDR2 from the germline V gene are SEHNR and FQNEAQ (reference sequence). CDR3 loop: CASSLRVLIPNTGELFF. CDR3 in DNA: TGTGCCAGCAGCTTAAGGGTCCTCATCCCGAACACCGGGGAGCTGTTTTTT.

J is TRBJ2-5 and V is TRBV5-1; 9 bases align to TRBD2. Germline V gene data show CDR1 as SGHRS and CDR2 as YFSETQ. There are 16 residues in the CDR3. Trimming cost V 0 bases and J 1 base; bases outside gene matches: 4. As DNA, the CDR3 is TGCGCCAGCAGCTTGGCCCCTAGCGGGATCCAAGAGACCCAGTACTTC. Its protein product is CASSLAPSGIQETQYF.

The chain joins TRBV4-3 to TRBJ2-1, with 11 nucleotides matching TRBD2. Germline lookup yields CDR1 LGHNA and CDR2 YSLEER. The CDR3 has 15 amino acids. The ends lost 0 bases at V and 16 bases at J; junction bases unmatched: 11. The CDR3 sequence is CASSQEISGRASLFF. DNA of the CDR3: TGCGCCAGCAGCCAAGAGATTAGCGGGAGGGCCTCACTTTTCTTC.

This clonotype was seen a handful of times. The chain recombines TRBV5-1 with TRBJ2-3; the match to TRBD2 covers 8 bases. V was pared by 3 bases and J by 4 bases, with 4 bases of the junction left unmatched. The CDR3 is made up of 14 amino acids. Per the germline V gene, CDR1 is SGHRS and CDR2 is YFSETQ. In DNA form, the CDR3 reads TGCGCCAGCAGCTGGGCGGGAGGCGCAGATACGCAGTATTTT. Translation gives CASSWAGGADTQYF.

This clonotype was found a few times. V is TRBV6-1 and J is TRBJ1-5, with 9 positions matching TRBD1. V gave up 2 bases and J gave up 6 bases; unmatched junction bases: 2. Germline V gene lookup returns CDR1 MNHNS and CDR2 SASEGT. The CDR3 runs 14 residues. The CDR3 region is CASSETGGVQPQHF. In nucleotides, the CDR3 is TGTGCCAGCAGTGAAACAGGGGGCGTTCAGCCCCAGCATTTT.

Many counts were recorded for this clonotype. The rearrangement links TRBV6-5 to TRBJ2-7; D not resolved. The V gene lost 4 bases and the J gene lost 8 bases, with 12 bases spanning the gap. Germline V gives CDR1 MNHEY, CDR2 SVGAGI. This CDR3 has 12 residues. The CDR3 DNA reads as TGTGCCAGCAGTTCCGAAGCGCGACAGCAGTACTTC. Its protein product is CASSSEARQQYF.

This clonotype occurred once. The rearrangement uses TRBV27 and TRBJ2-7; tentative D call: TRBD1 (6 bases). CDR3 length: 17 residues. CDR1 and CDR2 from the germline V gene are MNHEY and SMNVEV (reference sequence). Trimming took 2 bases from V and 3 from J, leaving 20 bases between them. CDR3 nucleotides: TGTGCCAGCAGTTTAAGAGGGGGATCGATAAGTTTCTACGAGCAGTACTTC. Protein: CASSLRGGSISFYEQYF.

The chain combines TRBV27 with TRBJ2-1; D tentatively reads TRBD1 or TRBD2 (5 bases each). Per germline, CDR1 MNHEY and CDR2 SMNVEV (reference sequence). Trimming took off 6 bases at V and 5 bases at J, with 17 bases between the two ends. The CDR3 loop spans 15 amino acids. Written as DNA, the CDR3 is TGTGCCAGCAGCTGGGGTGGGGGTTCGAACAATGAGCAGTTCTTC. Its protein is CASSWGGGSNNEQFF.